The rows below give T cell receptor beta chains drawn from one sample of a study of T-cell memory formation after mild COVID-19. TCRdb recomputed calls from the 5' RACE reads with MiXCR, one row per CDR3 protein. The repertoire holds around 320,000 distinct CDR3 sequences, about 13% seen once, with over 20% in the top ten. Sequencing used PBMCs or a T cell subset sorted from them (not recorded which). The origin of the receptors is a man between 18 and 29 years old who had mild COVID-19 (a few samples of this study predate the infection). Cell type and time point are not known. The CDR3 runs from the conserved cysteine through the conserved F or W.

v_call	j_call	cdr3_aa
TRBV27	TRBJ1-6	CASRLFSGESHSPLHF
TRBV4-1	TRBJ1-5	CASSQDPLGRDSNQPQHF
TRBV6-5	TRBJ2-3	CASSQQALATDTQYF
TRBV5-1	TRBJ2-5	CASSPDTGAVETQYF
TRBV6-4	TRBJ2-7	CASGGQGSLEQYF
TRBV6-5	TRBJ2-7	CASSNSLAGGHYEQYF
TRBV24-1	TRBJ1-5	CATSDGGGPQHF
TRBV11-2	TRBJ2-1	CASSRGSGQFF
TRBV29-1	TRBJ2-1	CSVGGLETSYNEQFF
TRBV30	TRBJ2-7	CAWSVRGRVYEQYF
TRBV15	TRBJ1-5	CATSTVLSNQPQHF
TRBV12-3/TRBV12-4	TRBJ1-1	CASSLARLKAFF